The 9 T cell receptor beta chains below all came from one sample that was sequenced in a study of shared clonotypes between healthy human individuals. The table came from immunoSEQ multiplex PCR; TCRdb's copy has only in-frame clones and leaves some out. Found here are millions of clones, about 95% of them singletons; the top ten hold 0.85% to 1.3%. CD45RO-negative cells were positively selected for CCR7, leaving out terminally differentiated effector memory CD45RA+ cells. What was sequenced was naive CD8+ T cells sorted from blood. The receptors were sampled from a man in his late teens or twenties in good health.

V is TRBV27 and J is TRBJ2-1; D perhaps matches TRBD1 (6 bases). Trimming took 3 bases from V and 6 from J, leaving 12 bases between them. The CDR3 consists of 14 residues. Germline lookup yields CDR1 MNHEY and CDR2 SMNVEV (reference sequence). The CDR3 bases are TGTGCCAGCAGTTTGGGGGCCTTCGGCAATGAGCAGTTCTTC. Protein product: CASSLGAFGNEQFF.

The chain uses TRBV7-9 and TRBJ2-2; D gene ambiguous. CDR3 length: 12 residues. Germline CDR1 and CDR2: SEHNR and FQNEAQ (reference sequence). The V and J ends lost 7 bases and 7 bases respectively, with 10 bases between them. CDR3 in DNA: TGTGCCAGCAACCTTCGTCGCGGGGAGCTGTTTTTT. Amino acid sequence: CASNLRRGELFF. Combining the CDR3 with reference TRBV7-9 and TRBJ2-2 gives the whole variable domain DTGVSQNPRHKITKRGQNVTFRCDPISEHNRLYWYRQTLGQGPEFLTYFQNEAQLEKSRLLSDRFSAERPKGSFSTLEIQRTEQGDSAMYLCASNLRRGELFFGEGSRLTVL.

The chain carries TRBV28 and TRBJ1-2; D gene unclear. CDR1 MDHEN and CDR2 SYDVKM come from the germline V gene. Trimming shortened V by 7 bases and J by 0 bases, and 21 bases separated the two germline ends. This CDR3 comprises 17 residues. The CDR3 spells CASTPRAGLITNYGYTF. The CDR3 bases are TGTGCCAGCACCCCTCGGGCAGGTTTGATAACTAACTATGGCTACACCTTC.

The rearrangement joins TRBV19 to TRBJ2-1; TRBD2 matches 8 bases. The CDR3 sequence is 13 residues long. J lost 12 bases, V lost 6 bases, and 10 bases had no gene match. Germline assignment: CDR1 LNHDA and CDR2 SQIVND (reference sequence). The CDR3 sequence is CASRLAGGLVQFF. For the CDR3, the DNA is TGTGCCAGTAGGCTAGCGGGCGGCTTGGTGCAGTTCTTC.

Of note for this clone: This CDR3 is also generated by other DNA sequences in the sample. The chain uses TRBV7-9 and TRBJ2-5; D might be TRBD1 (5 bases). Germline V gene data show CDR1 as SEHNR and CDR2 as FQNEAQ (reference sequence). The V gene lost 5 bases and the J gene lost 5 bases, with 21 bases spanning the gap. The CDR3 spans 16 residues. The CDR3 spells CASSPELGREPETQYF. As DNA, the CDR3 is TGTGCCAGCAGCCCGGAGCTAGGCAGGGAACCTGAGACCCAGTACTTC.

J is TRBJ1-4 and V is TRBV19, with a tentative D call TRBD1 (6 bases). The CDR3 has 12 residues. Germline V gives CDR1 LNHDA, CDR2 SQIVND (reference sequence). Deletions cut 4 bases from V and 15 bases from J, with 15 bases between. The CDR3 loop reads CASSTTDSTVFF. The CDR3 DNA sequence: TGTGCCAGTAGTACGACGGACAGTACGGTGTTTTTT.

DNA for the CDR3: TGTGCCAGCAGTTTAAGGACTAGCTCGGCCTACAATGAGCAGTTCTTC. Translating gives CASSLRTSSAYNEQFF. The chain links TRBV27 to TRBJ2-1; 8 positions match TRBD2. The CDR3 has 16 amino acids. After removal of 2 bases from V and 2 bases from J, the junction contained 5 bases not matched to a gene. CDR1 is MNHEY and CDR2 is SMNVEV in the germline V gene (reference sequence).

Notes on this clone: Distinct nucleotide sequences in the sample also encode this CDR3. V is TRBV30 and J is TRBJ2-2; 7 nucleotides agree with TRBD2. The CDR3 is 14 residues long. V gave up 0 bases and J gave up 6 bases; unmatched junction bases: 4. Germline loops: CDR1 GTSNPN, CDR2 SVGIG (reference sequence). CDR3 sequence (DNA): TGTGCCTGGAGTGTAGCCGCGGGAGCCGGGGAGCTGTTTTTT. It translates to CAWSVAAGAGELFF.

V and J are TRBV27 and TRBJ1-6; D perhaps matches TRBD1 (6 bases). CDR1 MNHEY and CDR2 SMNVEV come from the germline V gene (reference sequence). The CDR3 runs to 15 residues. V was clipped by 7 bases and J by 7 bases, with 17 bases between them. CDR3 bases: TGTGCCAGCAACTCACTGGACAGCTCCAATTCACCCCTCCACTTT. Residues: CASNSLDSSNSPLHF.